These 2 T cell receptor beta chains came from one sample sequenced in a study of response to subunit inactivated influenza vaccine. TCRdb re-derived calls from the RT-PCR reads in MiXCR, one entry per CDR3 protein. The sample records over 400,000 distinct CDR3 sequences, 10% to 15% being singletons. This sample comprised PBMCs from blood, obtained 45 days after vaccination. Every receptor here comes from a man in his fifties who received an inactivated influenza vaccine.

The chain uses TRBV20-1 and TRBJ2-7, with 9 positions matching TRBD1. Trimming took 6 bases from V and 6 from J; bases not matched to a gene: 12. CDR3 length: 14 amino acids. Germline V gene data show CDR1 as DFQATT and CDR2 as SNEGSKA (reference sequence). This chain's CDR3 is CSATYPGQGFEQYF. The CDR3, as DNA: TGCAGTGCCACCTATCCGGGACAGGGTTTCGAGCAGTACTTC.

This clonotype was counted at least ten times. The gene calls are TRBV5-1 and TRBJ1-1, with 8 bases identical to TRBD1. V shed 5 bases and J 1 base; nucleotides not matched to a gene: 4. This CDR3 is built from 14 residues. Germline V gene data show CDR1 as SGHRS and CDR2 as YFSETQ. CDR3 loop: CASSSGQGNTEAFF. CDR3 DNA sequence: TGCGCCAGCAGTTCTGGACAGGGGAACACTGAAGCTTTCTTT.